This T cell receptor beta chain emerged from a study of control samples from healthy donors and cancer patients. Here immunoSEQ multiplex PCR was the method, and the copy in TCRdb shows in-frame clones only, minus some. The repertoire consists of about 97,000 clones, with under 95% occurring once and the leading ten covering less than 2.5%. Looked up from germline, CDR1 is KGHSH and CDR2 is LQKENI. The CDR3 has 17 amino acids. The V gene lost 3 bases and the J gene lost 0 bases, with 14 bases spanning the gap. The V gene is TRBV18, the J gene TRBJ1-4, with D possibly matching TRBD1 (5 bases). The origin of this receptor is a woman aged 18-29 years in good health. Sequencing input: blood. CDR3: CASSPNGAWATNEKLFF. The CDR3 nucleotides are TGTGCCAGCTCACCCAACGGGGCGTGGGCAACTAATGAAAAACTGTTTTTT.